This TCR beta chain was sequenced during a study of blood T cell repertoires in COVID-19. As for the study in general: The samples span acute and convalescent COVID-19 from the United States, Italy and Spain.

Enrolled during active infection, Seattle patients were then followed longitudinally. Methods used by the authors: Reference gene primer amplification yielded estimated nucleated cell counts. Sequencing was performed with immunoSEQ multiplex PCR; in TCRdb, only in-frame clones are kept and a portion is missing. V, J and clone size are those of that table, while D and trimming were read from the DNA. The sample lists roughly 200,000 clones, over 65% occurring once. Sequenced sample: peripheral blood. This sequence was found in a person aged 65 to 85 with COVID-19, enrolled during active disease.

In DNA, the CDR3 is TGCGCCAGCAGCCAAGGCAGGGGGCCTGGGGCCAACGTCCTGACTTTC. Translating gives CASSQGRGPGANVLTF. The J gene is TRBJ2-6, the V gene TRBV4-1, with 8 bases that match TRBD1. CDR3 size: 16 residues. V lost 1 base, J lost 2 bases, and 1 base stayed unmatched. Germline loops: CDR1 MGHRA, CDR2 YSYEKL.